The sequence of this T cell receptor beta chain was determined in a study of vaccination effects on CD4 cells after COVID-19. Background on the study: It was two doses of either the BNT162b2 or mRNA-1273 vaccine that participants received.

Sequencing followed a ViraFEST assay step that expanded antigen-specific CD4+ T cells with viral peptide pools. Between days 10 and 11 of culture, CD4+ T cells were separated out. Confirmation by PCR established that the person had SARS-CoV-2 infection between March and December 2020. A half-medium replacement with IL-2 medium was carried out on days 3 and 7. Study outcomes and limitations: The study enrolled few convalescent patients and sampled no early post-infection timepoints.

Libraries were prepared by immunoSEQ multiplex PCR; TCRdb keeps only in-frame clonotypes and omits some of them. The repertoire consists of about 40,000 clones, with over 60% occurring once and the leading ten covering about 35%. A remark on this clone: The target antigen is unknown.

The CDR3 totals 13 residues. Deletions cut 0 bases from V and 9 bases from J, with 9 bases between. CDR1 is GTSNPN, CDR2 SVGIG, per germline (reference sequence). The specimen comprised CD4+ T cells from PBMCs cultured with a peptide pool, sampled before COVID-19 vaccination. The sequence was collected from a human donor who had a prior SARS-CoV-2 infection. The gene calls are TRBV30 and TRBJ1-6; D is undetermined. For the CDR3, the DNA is TGTGCCTGGAGTGTATGGGAGGGTTCACCCCTCCACTTT. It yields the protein CAWSVWEGSPLHF.